The entry below describes one T cell receptor (beta chain). This record belongs to a study of blood T cell repertoires in COVID-19. Assay: immunoSEQ multiplex PCR; the TCRdb copy retains only in-frame clones and omits some. In the table there are about 240,000 clones, roughly 90% of which are singletons. This CDR3 is 14 amino acids long. Losses at the gene ends were 5 bases for V and 4 bases for J; bases not matched to a gene: 5. Germline-derived CDR1 and CDR2 are MNHEY and SVGAGI. Clinical histories supplied by participants themselves formed the basis of cohort assignment. The TCR originated in a woman aged 25 to 45 with acute COVID-19. The chain uses TRBV6-5 and TRBJ2-1; 7 positions match TRBD1. Sequenced input: PBMCs or T cells enriched from blood (not recorded which). CDR3 loop: CASSRTGSYNEQFF. CDR3 DNA sequence: TGTGCCAGCAGTCGGACAGGTTCGTACAATGAGCAGTTCTTC.